Each of the 12 T cell receptor beta chains below was sequenced from the same sample in a study of T-cell memory formation after mild COVID-19. One entry per CDR3 protein, called by TCRdb with MiXCR from the 5' RACE reads. This table has around 340,000 distinct CDR3 sequences, around a fifth appearing once. The sequencing input was PBMCs or a T cell subset sorted from them (not recorded which). The receptors were gathered from an adult woman who had mild COVID-19 (a few samples of this study predate the infection). Cell type and time point are not known.

The chain uses TRBV24-1 and TRBJ2-1; 12 bases are shared with TRBD2. From germline, CDR1 is KGHDR and CDR2 SFDVKD. V was pared by 2 bases and J by 5 bases, with 3 bases of the junction left unmatched. The CDR3 is 16 amino acids. CDR3 sequence: CATSDYTSGGNNEQFF. The DNA of the CDR3 is TGTGCCACCAGTGATTATACTAGCGGGGGGAACAATGAGCAGTTCTTC.

This clonotype has ten or more counts. V is TRBV5-4 and J is TRBJ2-5; D ambiguous. This CDR3 region has 14 residues. The V end was cut by 0 bases, the J end by 4 bases, with 10 bases between. The germline V gene encodes CDR1 SGHNT and CDR2 YYREEE (reference sequence). DNA for the CDR3: TGTGCCAGCAGCTTGGAAGGAAAGGGAGAGACCCAGTACTTC. It codes for CASSLEGKGETQYF.

This clonotype was seen a few times. The chain links TRBV5-1 to TRBJ2-6; D possibly corresponds to TRBD2 (6 bases). Looked up from germline, CDR1 is SGHRS and CDR2 is YFSETQ. The V and J ends lost 3 bases and 0 bases respectively, with 19 bases between them. CDR3 length: 19 amino acids. CDR3 region: CASSWEAQVSSSGANVLTF. CDR3 DNA sequence: TGCGCCAGCAGCTGGGAGGCCCAGGTTTCTAGCTCTGGGGCCAACGTCCTGACTTTC.

CDR3 in amino acids: CASRDLSGTEAFF. CDR3 DNA: TGCGCCAGCCGCGATTTGTCGGGCACTGAAGCTTTCTTT. The chain combines TRBV5-1 with TRBJ1-1; D remains unclear. The length of the CDR3 is 13 residues. In germline, CDR1 is SGHRS, CDR2 YFSETQ. V gave up 7 bases and J gave up 4 bases, with 14 bases separating them.

This clonotype was observed a few times. The J gene is TRBJ1-1, the V gene TRBV20-1; a weak D match, TRBD1 (6 bases). The germline V and J ends were trimmed by 1 base and 3 bases, with 21 bases remaining between them. The V gene's germline CDR1 is DFQATT and CDR2 SNEGSKA (reference sequence). The CDR3 has 17 residues. The CDR3: CSARVLGGGTIDTEAFF. In nucleotides, the CDR3 is TGCAGTGCTAGAGTTTTAGGTGGCGGGACAATTGACACTGAAGCTTTCTTT.

The rearrangement joins TRBV4-2 to TRBJ1-1, with a tentative D call TRBD1 (5 bases). The CDR3 is 15 amino acids. Trimming pared 3 bases from V and 3 bases from J, leaving 14 bases between. Germline loops: CDR1 LGHNA, CDR2 YNFKEQ. The CDR3 spells CASSHPSGVYTEAFF. CDR3 DNA sequence: TGTGCCAGCAGCCATCCCTCGGGGGTTTACACTGAAGCTTTCTTT.

In this sample, this clonotype turned up once. This chain uses TRBV4-3 with TRBJ2-1; the D gene is possibly TRBD1 (5 bases). This CDR3 comprises 15 residues. CDR1 is LGHNA and CDR2 is YSLEER in the germline V gene. Trimming removed 1 base at V and 2 bases at J, with 9 bases between. The DNA for the CDR3 is TGCGCCAGCAGCCAAGCGACAGAGACCTACAATGAGCAGTTCTTC. Protein product: CASSQATETYNEQFF.

The V gene is TRBV7-6, the J gene TRBJ1-5, with TRBD1 as a possible D gene (6 bases). Germline CDR1 is SGHVS and CDR2 is FNYEAQ. The V gene lost 1 base and the J gene lost 5 bases, with 9 bases spanning the gap. The CDR3 has 14 residues. CDR3 region: CASSLGGGYQPQHF. CDR3 nucleotide sequence: TGTGCCAGCAGCTTAGGAGGGGGTTATCAGCCCCAGCATTTT.

This clonotype has more than one count but fewer than ten. The chain carries TRBV12-3 or TRBV12-4 and TRBJ2-7; 9 nucleotides align to TRBD1. The V and J ends lost 3 bases and 1 base, in that order; junction bases with no gene match: 4. CDR3 length: 15 residues. The CDR3 sequence: CASSFGTGLSYEQYF. CDR3 nucleotides: TGTGCCAGCAGTTTCGGGACAGGGCTTTCCTACGAGCAGTACTTC.

The sample holds a few counts of this clonotype. This rearrangement joins TRBV4-2 to TRBJ2-3, with 10 bases lining up with TRBD2. The CDR3 spans 16 residues. J gave up 3 bases and V 1 base, and 4 bases lay outside the gene matches. CDR1 is LGHNA, CDR2 YNFKEQ, per germline. The CDR3, as DNA: TGTGCCAGCAGCCAAGCAGCGGGAGGGGGGACAGATACGCAGTATTTT. Amino acid sequence: CASSQAAGGGTDTQYF.

This clonotype is a singleton in its sample. The V gene is TRBV12-5, the J gene TRBJ1-5, with TRBD1 as a possible D gene (6 bases). V dropped 3 bases and J dropped 2 bases, with 17 bases sitting between them. Germline V gene lookup returns CDR1 LGHNT and CDR2 FRNRAP. This CDR3 is 17 amino acids long. The CDR3 nucleotides are TGTGCTAGTGGTTTTTTCAGGGGTGAAGGGGGCAATCAGCCCCAGCATTTT. Translation gives CASGFFRGEGGNQPQHF. Complete variable domain (other parts from reference TRBV12-5 and TRBJ1-5): DARVTQTPRHKVTEMGQEVTMRCQPILGHNTVFWYRQTMMQGLELLAYFRNRAPLDDSGMPKDRFSAEMPDATLATLKIQPSEPRDSAVYFCASGFFRGEGGNQPQHFGDGTRLSIL.

V usage is TRBV4-1 and J usage is TRBJ2-2; D call uncertain. The germline CDR1 and CDR2 sequences are MGHRA and YSYEKL. This CDR3 is built from 13 residues. Trimming took off 6 bases at V and 4 bases at J, with 9 bases between the two ends. CDR3 amino acids: CASSPLTTGELFF. DNA of the CDR3: TGCGCCAGCAGTCCCCTTACCACCGGGGAGCTGTTTTTT.